This TCR beta chain was found in a study of blood T cell repertoires in COVID-19. Germline V lookup: CDR1 SGHRS, CDR2 YFSETQ. V was pared by 4 bases and J by 5 bases, with 6 bases between. This CDR3 has 11 amino acids. Using immunoSEQ multiplex PCR, the repertoire was profiled, and TCRdb retains in-frame clones only, with some absent. This sample has about 340,000 clones, with 87% found just once. Sequenced material: peripheral blood. The J gene is TRBJ2-5, the V gene TRBV5-1, with D perhaps TRBD2 (6 bases). This receptor was obtained from a woman in her forties or fifties with COVID-19, enrolled during active disease. In DNA, the CDR3 is TGCGCCAGCAGCGGGGGGGAGACCCAGTACTTC. Its protein product is CASSGGETQYF.